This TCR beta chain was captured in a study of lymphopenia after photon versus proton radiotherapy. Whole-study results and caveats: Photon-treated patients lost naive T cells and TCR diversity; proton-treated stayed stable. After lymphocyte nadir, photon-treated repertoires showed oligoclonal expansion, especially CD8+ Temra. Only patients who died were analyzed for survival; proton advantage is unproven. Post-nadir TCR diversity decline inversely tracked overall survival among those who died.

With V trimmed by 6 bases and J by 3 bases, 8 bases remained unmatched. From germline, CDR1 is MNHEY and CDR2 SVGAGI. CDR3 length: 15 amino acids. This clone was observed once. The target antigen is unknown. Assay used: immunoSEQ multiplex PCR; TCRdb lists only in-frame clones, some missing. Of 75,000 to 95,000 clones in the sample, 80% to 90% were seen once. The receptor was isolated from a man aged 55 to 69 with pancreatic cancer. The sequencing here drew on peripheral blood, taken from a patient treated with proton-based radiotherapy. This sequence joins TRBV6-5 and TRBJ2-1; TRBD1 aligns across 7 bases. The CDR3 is CASRARQGLYNEQFF. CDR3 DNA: TGTGCCAGCAGGGCTAGACAGGGCCTCTACAATGAGCAGTTCTTC.